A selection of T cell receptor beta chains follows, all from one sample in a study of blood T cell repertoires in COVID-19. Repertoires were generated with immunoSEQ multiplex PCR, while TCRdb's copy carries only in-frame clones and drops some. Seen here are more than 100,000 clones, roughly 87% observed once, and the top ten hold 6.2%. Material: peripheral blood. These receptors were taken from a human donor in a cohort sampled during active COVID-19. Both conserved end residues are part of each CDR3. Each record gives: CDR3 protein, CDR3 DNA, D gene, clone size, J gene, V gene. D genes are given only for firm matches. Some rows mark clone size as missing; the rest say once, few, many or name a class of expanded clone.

CASSLGTAGNTIYF,TGTGCCAGCAGCTTAGGGACAGCTGGAAACACCATATATTTT,NA,NA,TRBJ1-3,TRBV7-2
CASSLDSYEQYF,TGTGCCAGCAGTTTAGACAGCTACGAGCAGTACTTC,NA,NA,TRBJ2-7,TRBV28
CASSLGGAFTEAFF,TGTGCCAGCAGTTTAGGGGGGGCGTTCACTGAAGCTTTCTTT,NA,NA,TRBJ1-1,TRBV27
CASSRQGSYGYTF,TGTGCCAGCAGCCGACAGGGCAGCTATGGCTACACCTTC,TRBD1,NA,TRBJ1-2,TRBV6-5
CASSFPGSSYEQYF,TGTGCCAGCAGCTTCCCGGGGTCCTCCTACGAGCAGTACTTC,NA,once,TRBJ2-7,TRBV7-9
CASRRKGSGGDEQFF,TGTGCCAGTAGGAGAAAGGGTAGCGGGGGCGATGAGCAGTTCTTC,TRBD2,NA,TRBJ2-1,TRBV19
CASSLSTGGAGYGYTF,TGTGCCAGCAGTTTATCTACGGGGGGCGCTGGCTATGGCTACACCTTC,NA,NA,TRBJ1-2,TRBV28
CASSPLAGSSYEQYF,TGTGCCAGTAGTCCCTTAGCGGGGAGCTCCTACGAGCAGTACTTC,TRBD2,NA,TRBJ2-7,TRBV19
CASSLAPPGGLDNEQFF,TGTGCCAGCAGCTTAGCCCCTCCGGGAGGGCTAGACAATGAGCAGTTCTTC,TRBD2,medium-sized,TRBJ2-1,TRBV11-3
CASSTDWAGTQYF,TGTGCCAGCAGCACGGACTGGGCGGGGACCCAGTACTTC,NA,NA,TRBJ2-5,TRBV11-3
CASSRGGGFSTDTQYF,TGTGCCAGCAGCCGTGGGGGCGGCTTTAGCACAGATACGCAGTATTTT,NA,once,TRBJ2-3,TRBV7-9
CSASGGPTYNEQFF,TGCAGTGCTAGTGGGGGGCCTACCTACAATGAGCAGTTCTTC,NA,few,TRBJ2-1,TRBV20-1
CASSDLAGGEDEKLFF,TGTGCCAGCAGTGATCTGGCAGGGGGCGAGGATGAAAAACTGTTTTTT,TRBD1,once,TRBJ1-4,TRBV6-1
CASSLLGGPEETQYF,TGTGCCAGCAGTTTATTGGGCGGGCCCGAGGAGACCCAGTACTTC,NA,NA,TRBJ2-5,TRBV27
CASSQEGAGATYEQYF,TGCGCCAGCAGCCAAGAGGGGGCGGGCGCTACCTACGAGCAGTACTTC,NA,NA,TRBJ2-7,TRBV4-1
CASRTSQGGYGSYEQYF,TGCGCCAGCAGAACGTCACAGGGAGGGTACGGGTCCTACGAGCAGTACTTC,NA,NA,TRBJ2-7,TRBV5-1
CAWSTGTGAYEQYF,TGTGCCTGGAGTACCGGGACAGGGGCCTACGAGCAGTACTTC,TRBD1,NA,TRBJ2-7,TRBV30
CASSPKPAGTDTQYF,TGTGCCAGCAGCCCTAAGCCAGCGGGCACAGATACGCAGTATTTT,NA,NA,TRBJ2-3,TRBV7-9
CASSQDRSGKPTYNEQFF,TGTGCCAGCAGCCAAGATCGGTCAGGGAAACCTACCTACAATGAGCAGTTCTTC,NA,NA,TRBJ2-1,TRBV4-2
CASRQTLWGDESYEQYF,TGTGCCAGCCGGCAAACCCTTTGGGGGGATGAGAGCTACGAGCAGTACTTC,NA,once,TRBJ2-7,TRBV28
CASSLILPEQETQYF,TGTGCCAGCAGTTTGATTCTCCCGGAGCAAGAGACCCAGTACTTC,NA,NA,TRBJ2-5,TRBV28
CASSPRHKDGGQGGEAFF,TGTGCCAGCAGCCCCCGACACAAAGACGGTGGACAGGGAGGAGAAGCTTTCTTT,TRBD1,once,TRBJ1-1,TRBV9
CASSVQSYEQYF,TGTGCCAGCAGTGTCCAGTCATACGAGCAGTACTTC,NA,once,TRBJ2-7,TRBV2
CASSYDRSYEQYF,TGCGCCAGCAGCTATGACAGGTCCTACGAGCAGTACTTC,NA,NA,TRBJ2-7,TRBV5-1
CASSLAMGRRNGRTEAFF,TGTGCCAGCAGCTTAGCGATGGGACGGCGGAATGGGAGGACTGAAGCTTTCTTT,NA,NA,TRBJ1-1,TRBV7-2
CASSVEVREGRETQYF,TGTGCCAGCAGCGTAGAAGTACGGGAGGGCCGAGAGACCCAGTACTTC,TRBD2,NA,TRBJ2-5,TRBV9
CASSQDGGLALTDTQYF,TGCGCCAGCAGCCAAGATGGTGGGCTAGCGCTCACAGATACGCAGTATTTT,NA,NA,TRBJ2-3,TRBV4-1
CASSLTGGRSNEQYF,TGTGCCAGCAGCCTGACAGGGGGCAGGTCGAACGAGCAGTACTTC,TRBD1,NA,TRBJ2-7,TRBV5-4
CASSESLWGGSPLHF,TGCGCCAGCAGTGAGTCGTTATGGGGCGGCTCACCCCTCCACTTT,NA,NA,TRBJ1-6,TRBV10-1
CASSLDLGARTEAFF,TGTGCCAGCAGCTTAGATCTGGGGGCAAGGACTGAAGCTTTCTTT,NA,once,TRBJ1-1,TRBV11-2
CASSFAGGFYEKLFF,TGTGCCAGCAGCTTCGCGGGTGGCTTTTATGAAAAACTGTTTTTT,NA,once,TRBJ1-4,TRBV5-5
CASSLASTHEQFF,TGTGCCAGCAGCTTAGCTAGCACGCATGAGCAGTTCTTC,NA,NA,TRBJ2-1,TRBV7-9
CASSFGTALINNEQFF,TGTGCCAGCAGCTTTGGGACAGCACTAATAAACAATGAGCAGTTCTTC,NA,NA,TRBJ2-1,TRBV21-1
CAIFDWYNEQFF,TGTGCCATCTTTGACTGGTACAATGAGCAGTTCTTC,NA,NA,TRBJ2-1,TRBV19
CASSYHTANTEAFF,TGTGCCAGCAGTTACCACACAGCGAACACTGAAGCTTTCTTT,NA,few,TRBJ1-1,TRBV6-6
CATSRGTSAYTDTQYF,TGTGCCACCAGCAGAGGAACTAGCGCTTACACAGATACGCAGTATTTT,TRBD2,NA,TRBJ2-3,TRBV15
CASSPERDYYEQYF,TGCGCCAGCAGCCCAGAACGGGACTACTACGAGCAGTACTTC,TRBD2,NA,TRBJ2-7,TRBV4-1
CASSQSLAGDNLFYEQYF,TGTGCCAGCAGCCAATCACTAGCGGGAGATAACCTCTTCTACGAGCAGTACTTC,TRBD2,NA,TRBJ2-7,TRBV3-1/TRBV3-2
CASSLADRGGYEQYF,TGTGCCAGCAGCTTAGCGGACAGGGGTGGGTACGAGCAGTACTTC,TRBD1,NA,TRBJ2-7,TRBV7-7
CASSMGPSTDTQYF,TGTGCCAGTAGTATGGGCCCTTCCACAGATACGCAGTATTTT,NA,NA,TRBJ2-3,TRBV19
CASSQRQGNTGELFF,TGTGCCAGCAGCCAACGCCAGGGGAACACCGGGGAGCTGTTTTTT,NA,NA,TRBJ2-2,TRBV3-1/TRBV3-2
CASSRRAGQGNEKLFF,TGTGCCAGCAGCCGTAGGGCGGGACAGGGAAATGAAAAACTGTTTTTT,TRBD1,NA,TRBJ1-4,TRBV7-9